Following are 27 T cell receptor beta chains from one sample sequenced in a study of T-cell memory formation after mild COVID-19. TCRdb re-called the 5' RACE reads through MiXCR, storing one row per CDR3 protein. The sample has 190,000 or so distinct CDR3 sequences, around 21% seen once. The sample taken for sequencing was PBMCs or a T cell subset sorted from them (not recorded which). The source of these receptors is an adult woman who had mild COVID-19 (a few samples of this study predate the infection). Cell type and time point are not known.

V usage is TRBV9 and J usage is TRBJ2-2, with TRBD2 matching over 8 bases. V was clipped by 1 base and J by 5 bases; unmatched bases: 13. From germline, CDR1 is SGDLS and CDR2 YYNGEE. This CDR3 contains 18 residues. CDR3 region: CASSVWTSPTKETGELFF. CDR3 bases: TGTGCCAGCAGCGTATGGACTAGCCCCACGAAGGAGACCGGGGAGCTGTTTTTT.

The CDR3 here is CSVVGLAEGNTDTQYF. The CDR3 bases are TGCAGCGTGGTGGGGTTGGCGGAGGGGAACACAGATACGCAGTATTTT. This sequence joins TRBV29-1 and TRBJ2-3; D perhaps matches TRBD2 (6 bases). The CDR3 sequence is 16 residues long. The germline CDR1 and CDR2 sequences are SQVTM and ANQGSEA. Trimming cost V 6 bases and J 2 bases, with 21 bases left between them.

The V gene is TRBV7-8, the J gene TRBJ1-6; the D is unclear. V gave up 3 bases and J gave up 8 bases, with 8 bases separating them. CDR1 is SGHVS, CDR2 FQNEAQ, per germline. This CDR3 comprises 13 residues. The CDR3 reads CASSFGGDSPLHF. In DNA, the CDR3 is TGTGCCAGCAGCTTTGGAGGAGATTCACCCCTCCACTTT. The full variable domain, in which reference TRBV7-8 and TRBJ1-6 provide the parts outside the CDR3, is GAGVSQSPRYKVAKRGQDVALRCDPISGHVSLFWYQQALGQGPEFLTYFQNEAQLDKSGLPSDRFFAERPEGSVSTLKIQRTQQEDSAVYLCASSFGGDSPLHFGNGTRLTVT.

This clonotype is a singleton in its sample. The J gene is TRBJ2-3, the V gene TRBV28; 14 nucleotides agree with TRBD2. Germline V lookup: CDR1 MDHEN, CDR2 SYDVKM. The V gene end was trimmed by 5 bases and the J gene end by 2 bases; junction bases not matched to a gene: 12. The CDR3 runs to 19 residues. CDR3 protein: CASSPETSGGAKLTDTQYF. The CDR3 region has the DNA TGTGCCAGCAGTCCTGAGACTAGCGGGGGGGCAAAACTCACAGATACGCAGTATTTT.

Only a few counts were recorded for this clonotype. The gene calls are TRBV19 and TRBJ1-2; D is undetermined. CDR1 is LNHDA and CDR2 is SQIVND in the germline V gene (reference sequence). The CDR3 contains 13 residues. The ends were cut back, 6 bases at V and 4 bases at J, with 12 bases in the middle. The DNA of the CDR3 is TGTGCCAGTAGCTATACCGGACCCTATGGCTACACCTTC. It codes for CASSYTGPYGYTF.

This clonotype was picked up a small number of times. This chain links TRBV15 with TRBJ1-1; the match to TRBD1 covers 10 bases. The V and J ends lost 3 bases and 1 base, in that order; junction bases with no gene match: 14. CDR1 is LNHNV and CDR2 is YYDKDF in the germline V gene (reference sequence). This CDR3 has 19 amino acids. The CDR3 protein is CATSSGPMVDRGWNTEAFF. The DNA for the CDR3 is TGTGCCACCAGCAGTGGGCCGATGGTGGACAGGGGGTGGAACACTGAAGCTTTCTTT.

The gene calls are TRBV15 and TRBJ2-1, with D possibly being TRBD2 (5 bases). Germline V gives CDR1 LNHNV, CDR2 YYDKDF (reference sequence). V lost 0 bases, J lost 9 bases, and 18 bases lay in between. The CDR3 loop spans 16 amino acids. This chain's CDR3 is CATSRDMAGVWAEQFF. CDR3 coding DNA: TGTGCCACCAGCAGAGATATGGCGGGCGTCTGGGCTGAGCAGTTCTTC.

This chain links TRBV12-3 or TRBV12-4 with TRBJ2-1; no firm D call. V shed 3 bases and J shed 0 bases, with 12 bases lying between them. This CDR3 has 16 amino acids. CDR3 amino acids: CASSFEIISSYNEQFF. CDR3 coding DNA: TGTGCCAGCAGTTTTGAAATAATAAGCTCCTACAATGAGCAGTTCTTC.

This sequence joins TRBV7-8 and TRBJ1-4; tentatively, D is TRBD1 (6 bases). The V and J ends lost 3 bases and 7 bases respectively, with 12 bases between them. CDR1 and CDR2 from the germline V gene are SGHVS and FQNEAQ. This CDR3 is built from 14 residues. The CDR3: CASSFLGASEKLFF. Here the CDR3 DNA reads TGTGCCAGCAGCTTCTTGGGGGCGAGTGAAAAACTGTTTTTT.

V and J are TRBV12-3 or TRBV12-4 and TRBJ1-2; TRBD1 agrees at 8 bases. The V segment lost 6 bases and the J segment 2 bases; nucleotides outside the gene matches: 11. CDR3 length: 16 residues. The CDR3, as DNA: TGTGCCAGCAGCCTCTCCCAGGGGGCGCGGAACTATGGCTACACCTTC. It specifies CASSLSQGARNYGYTF.

This CDR3 is CASSYGRTYEQYF. The CDR3, as DNA: TGTGCCAGCAGTTACGGACGGACCTACGAGCAGTACTTC. The V gene is TRBV6-5, the J gene TRBJ2-7; no firm D call. CDR1 is MNHEY and CDR2 is SVGAGI in the germline V gene. The germline V and J ends were trimmed by 2 bases and 2 bases, with 7 bases remaining between them. CDR3 length: 13 residues.

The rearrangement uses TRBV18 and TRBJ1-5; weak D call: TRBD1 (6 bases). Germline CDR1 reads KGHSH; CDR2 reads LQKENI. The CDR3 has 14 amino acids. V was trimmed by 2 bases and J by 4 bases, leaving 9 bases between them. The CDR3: CASSPEGTNQPQHF. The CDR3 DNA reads TGTGCCAGCTCACCAGAGGGGACAAATCAGCCCCAGCATTTT.

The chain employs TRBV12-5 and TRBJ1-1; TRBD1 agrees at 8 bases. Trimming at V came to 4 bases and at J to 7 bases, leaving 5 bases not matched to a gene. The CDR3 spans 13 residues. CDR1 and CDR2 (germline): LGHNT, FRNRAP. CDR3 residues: CASGWGTGLEAFF. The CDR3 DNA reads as TGTGCTAGTGGTTGGGGGACAGGTCTTGAAGCTTTCTTT. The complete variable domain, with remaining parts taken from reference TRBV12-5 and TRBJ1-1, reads DARVTQTPRHKVTEMGQEVTMRCQPILGHNTVFWYRQTMMQGLELLAYFRNRAPLDDSGMPKDRFSAEMPDATLATLKIQPSEPRDSAVYFCASGWGTGLEAFFGQGTRLTVV.

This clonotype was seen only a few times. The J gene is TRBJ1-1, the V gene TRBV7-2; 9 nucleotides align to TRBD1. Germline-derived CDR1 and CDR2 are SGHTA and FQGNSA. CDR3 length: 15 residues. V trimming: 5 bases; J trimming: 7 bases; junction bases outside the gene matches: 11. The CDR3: CASSHRDRVGVEAFF. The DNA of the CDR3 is TGTGCCAGCAGCCACCGGGACAGGGTTGGGGTTGAAGCTTTCTTT.

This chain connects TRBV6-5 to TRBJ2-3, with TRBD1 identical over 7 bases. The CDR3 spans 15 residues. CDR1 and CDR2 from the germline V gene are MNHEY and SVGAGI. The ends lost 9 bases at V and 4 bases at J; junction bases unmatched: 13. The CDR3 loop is CASSHRDSISDTQYF. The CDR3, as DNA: TGTGCCAGTTCTCACCGGGACAGCATCTCAGATACGCAGTATTTT.

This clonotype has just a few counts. CDR3 DNA: TGTGCCAGCAGTGACGGCACCCAAGAGACCCAGTACTTC. It encodes CASSDGTQETQYF. V is TRBV2 and J is TRBJ2-5; D is uncertain. The CDR3 consists of 13 residues. The ends were cut back, 3 bases at V and 1 base at J, with 6 bases in the middle. Germline lookup yields CDR1 SNHLY and CDR2 FYNNEI.

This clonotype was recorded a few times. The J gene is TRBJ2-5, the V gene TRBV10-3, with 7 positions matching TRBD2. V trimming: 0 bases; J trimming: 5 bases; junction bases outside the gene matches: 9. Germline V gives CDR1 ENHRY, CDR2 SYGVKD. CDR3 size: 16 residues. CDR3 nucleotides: TGTGCCATCAGTGAGTCAGTGGCTAGCGGCGCGGAGACCCAGTACTTC. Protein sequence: CAISESVASGAETQYF.

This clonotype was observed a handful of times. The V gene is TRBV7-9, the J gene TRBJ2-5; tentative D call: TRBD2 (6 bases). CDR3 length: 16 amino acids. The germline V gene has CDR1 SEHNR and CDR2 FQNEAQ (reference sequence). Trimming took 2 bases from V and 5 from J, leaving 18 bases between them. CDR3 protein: CASSLSGGFEWETQYF. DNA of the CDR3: TGTGCCAGCAGCTTATCCGGGGGTTTTGAGTGGGAGACCCAGTACTTC.

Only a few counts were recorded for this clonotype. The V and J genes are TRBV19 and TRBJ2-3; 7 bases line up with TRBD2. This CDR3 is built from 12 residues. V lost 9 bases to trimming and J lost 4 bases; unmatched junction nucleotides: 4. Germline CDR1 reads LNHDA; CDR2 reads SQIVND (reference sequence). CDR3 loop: CASRAGADTQYF. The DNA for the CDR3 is TGTGCCAGCCGGGCGGGGGCAGATACGCAGTATTTT.

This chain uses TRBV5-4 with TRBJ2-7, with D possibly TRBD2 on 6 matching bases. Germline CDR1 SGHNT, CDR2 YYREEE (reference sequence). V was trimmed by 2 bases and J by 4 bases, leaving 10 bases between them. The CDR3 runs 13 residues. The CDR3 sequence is CASSFVGGYEQYF. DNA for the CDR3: TGTGCCAGCAGCTTCGTTGGGGGGTACGAGCAGTACTTC.

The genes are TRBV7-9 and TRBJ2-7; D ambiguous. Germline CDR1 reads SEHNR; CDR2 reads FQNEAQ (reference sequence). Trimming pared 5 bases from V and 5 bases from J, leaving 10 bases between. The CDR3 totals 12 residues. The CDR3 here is CASSGNFHEQYF. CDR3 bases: TGTGCCAGCAGCGGTAATTTTCACGAGCAGTACTTC.

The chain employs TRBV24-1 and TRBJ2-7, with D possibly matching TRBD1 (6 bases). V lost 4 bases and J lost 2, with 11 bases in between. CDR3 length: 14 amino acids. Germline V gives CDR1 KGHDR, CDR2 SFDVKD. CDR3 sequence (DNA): TGTGCCACCAGTGACACCGGGACAACCTACGAGCAGTACTTC. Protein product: CATSDTGTTYEQYF.

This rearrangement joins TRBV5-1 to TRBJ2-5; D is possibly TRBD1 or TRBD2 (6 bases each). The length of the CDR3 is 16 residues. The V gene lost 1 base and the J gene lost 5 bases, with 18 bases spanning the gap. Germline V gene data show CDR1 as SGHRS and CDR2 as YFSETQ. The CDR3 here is CASSLKGGTSFETQYF. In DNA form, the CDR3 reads TGCGCCAGCAGCTTGAAGGGCGGGACATCGTTTGAGACCCAGTACTTC.

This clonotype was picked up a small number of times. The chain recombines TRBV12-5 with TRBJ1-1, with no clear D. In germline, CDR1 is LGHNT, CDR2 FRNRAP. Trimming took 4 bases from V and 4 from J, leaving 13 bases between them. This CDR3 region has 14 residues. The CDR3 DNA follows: TGTGCTAGTGGTTGGGGAATCGTCCCCACTGAAGCTTTCTTT. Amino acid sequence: CASGWGIVPTEAFF.

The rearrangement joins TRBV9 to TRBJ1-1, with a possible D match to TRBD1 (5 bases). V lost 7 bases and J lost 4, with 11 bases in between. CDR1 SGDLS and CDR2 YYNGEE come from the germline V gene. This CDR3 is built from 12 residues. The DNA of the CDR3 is TGTGCCAGCCAGGGTTCGGGCACTGAAGCTTTCTTT. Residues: CASQGSGTEAFF.

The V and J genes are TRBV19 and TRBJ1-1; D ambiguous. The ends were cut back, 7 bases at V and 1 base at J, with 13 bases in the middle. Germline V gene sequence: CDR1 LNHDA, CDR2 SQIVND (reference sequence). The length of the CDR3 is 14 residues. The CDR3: CASKDLAPNTEAFF. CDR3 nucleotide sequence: TGTGCCAGTAAGGACCTAGCGCCGAACACTGAAGCTTTCTTT.

CDR3 coding DNA: TGTGCCAGCGGGGGGGCTCCTACCTACAATGAGCAGTTCTTC. Translation: CASGGAPTYNEQFF. The chain joins TRBV6-6 to TRBJ2-1; tentatively, D is TRBD2 (7 bases). Germline CDR1 is MNHNY and CDR2 is SVGAGI (reference sequence). V gave up 8 bases and J gave up 2 bases, with 13 bases separating them. The CDR3 has 14 residues.